This TCR beta chain was captured by sequencing in a study of blood T cell repertoires in COVID-19. Study overall: Acute-phase and convalescent COVID-19 samples originated in the United States, Italy and Spain. In each case, the material was cDNA or gDNA derived from T cells, B-cell-depleted T cells, or PBMCs.

This clone was seen ten or more times. Authors' methods: From reference gene primer amplification, estimates of nucleated cell counts were derived. Generated by immunoSEQ multiplex PCR, the TCRdb table keeps only in-frame clones and is missing some. The DNA was the basis for D and trimming; V, J and clone size are from that table. The sample contains tens of thousands of clones, roughly 71% of which appear only once. CDR1 and CDR2 from the germline V gene are MNHNS and SASEGT. With V trimmed by 3 bases and J by 0 bases, 7 bases remained unmatched. The CDR3 sequence is 17 residues long. The clonotype was recovered from a human donor in a cohort sampled during active COVID-19. Source material: peripheral blood. The rearrangement uses TRBV6-1 and TRBJ1-3; TRBD1 matches at 8 bases. The CDR3 nucleotides are TGTGCCAGCAGTGAGGGACAGGTCGCGCTCTCTGGAAACACCATATATTTT. Translating gives CASSEGQVALSGNTIYF.